This TCR beta chain was observed in a study of blood T cell repertoires in COVID-19. About the study: Sites in the United States, Italy and Spain provided acute and convalescent COVID-19 samples. T cells, B-cell-depleted T cells, or PBMCs supplied cDNA or gDNA.

Study processing details: Estimates of nucleated cell counts were drawn from the amplification of reference gene primers. The data were produced by immunoSEQ multiplex PCR, yet TCRdb's version contains in-frame clones alone and is incomplete. Clone size and V and J calls were adopted from that table, with D and trimming inferred from the DNA. The sample holds 150,000 to 200,000 clones, approximately 87% seen once. CDR1 MNHEY and CDR2 SMNVEV come from the germline V gene (reference sequence). The CDR3 has 12 residues. Trimming removed 3 bases at V and 3 bases at J, with 3 bases between. Sequences were obtained from peripheral blood. The sequence came from a young man with active or convalescent COVID-19. The rearrangement links TRBV27 to TRBJ1-5; D gene uncertain. CDR3 nucleotide sequence: TGTGCCAGCAGTTTTATCAATCAGCCCCAGCATTTT. This translates into CASSFINQPQHF.